This T cell receptor beta chain emerged from a study of T cell responses to AZD1222 COVID-19 vaccine. Points from the study as a whole: Vaccine-associated CD4 TCRs spanned spike, dominant at 160-218 and 743-854.

To note about this clone: Its antigen is not identified.

Here immunoSEQ multiplex PCR was the method, and the copy in TCRdb shows in-frame clones only, minus some. Found here are about 61,000 clones, about four fifths of them singletons; the top ten hold approximately 26%. Looked up from germline, CDR1 is SNHLY and CDR2 is FYNNEI. The CDR3 runs to 14 residues. V was shortened by 5 bases and J by 7 bases, with 15 bases between the two germline ends. Sequences were derived from peripheral blood, sampled 28 days after the second AZD1222 dose. V and J are TRBV2 and TRBJ1-5; no clear D gene. This TCR derives from an adult who received the AZD1222 COVID-19 vaccine. The CDR3 region is CASSLRTSKQPQHF. In nucleotides, the CDR3 is TGTGCCAGCAGTCTGCGAACTTCAAAACAGCCCCAGCATTTT.